The TCR beta chain under discussion was sequenced for a study of T cell repertoires in cytomegalovirus infection. Looking at the study overall: Indications came from public TCR beta signatures; they pointed to CMV infection and to a matching HLA type.

This clonotype has a handful of counts. The antigen remains undetermined. Germline V gives CDR1 MNHEY, CDR2 SVGAGI. Unmatched junction bases numbered 6, after V lost 2 bases and J lost 4 bases. The CDR3 spans 16 residues. Via MiXCR, TCRdb re-called the reads, giving one row per CDR3 protein. Of some 940,000 distinct CDR3 sequences listed, roughly 30% are singletons. The chain is built from TRBV6-5 and TRBJ2-1, with TRBD2 matching over 9 bases. This receptor was identified in a human donor in good health (CMV status not recorded). Some clones in this sample may be carry-over from other donors' samples. Sample: cultured CD8+ T cells from PBMCs, taken from culture after CMV antigen stimulation. CDR3 nucleotide sequence: TGTGCCAGCAGTTACCCTCAGACTAGCGGATACAATGAGCAGTTCTTC. Translating gives CASSYPQTSGYNEQFF.